This TCR beta chain emerged from a study of blood T cell repertoires in COVID-19. The ends were cut back, 5 bases at V and 11 bases at J, with 19 bases in the middle. The CDR3 is 15 residues long. Germline CDR1 is LNHDA and CDR2 is SQIVND (reference sequence). Measured with immunoSEQ multiplex PCR; TCRdb has only the in-frame clones, and not every one. The sample holds about 170,000 clones; about 89% are singletons and the top ten take 2.5% to 4%. Sequenced: peripheral blood. The TCR sequence derives from a man between 65 and 85 years old with acute or convalescent COVID-19. The chain recombines TRBV19 with TRBJ1-6; D may be TRBD1 (5 bases). The CDR3 loop is CASSGRQGGPPPLHF. The CDR3 DNA reads TGTGCCAGTAGTGGGCGGCAGGGAGGGCCTCCACCCCTCCACTTT.